This T cell receptor (beta chain) was obtained from a study of shared clonotypes between healthy human individuals. TCRdb keeps only in-frame clones here, not all; method: immunoSEQ multiplex PCR. Of around 1.5 million clones listed, 95% to 99% were seen once; the top ten hold around 0.47%. This clone turned up a few times. Its antigen is not known. Notes on the study in general: The study generally estimated greater richness for naive than memory subsets. A reduction in generation probabilities was seen for non-shared clonotypes relative to those shared by all four donors.

CD4+ cell separation produced CD45RA+ naive and CD45RA-negative memory subsets. CDR3 length equals 13 residues. J gave up 0 bases and V 6 bases, and 1 base lay outside the gene matches. Germline V lookup: CDR1 MNHEY, CDR2 SVGAGI. Sequencing was carried out using naive CD4+ T cells sorted from blood. Subset described: CD45RA+ positively selected. The gene calls are TRBV6-5 and TRBJ1-1; 7 bases match TRBD1. The sequence was obtained from a man aged 25 to 40 in good health. DNA for the CDR3: TGTGCCAGCAGCGACAGGGTGAACACTGAAGCTTTCTTT. Its translation is CASSDRVNTEAFF.